This entry concerns a single T cell receptor (beta chain). Antigen: not known. These data belong to a study of shared clonotypes between healthy human individuals. V lost 7 bases and J lost 10; bases outside the gene matches: 10. From germline, CDR1 is MNHEY and CDR2 SVGAGI. This CDR3 contains 14 residues. Study findings and constraints: Researchers sampled only blood; tissue repertoires likely differ. When compared with the clonotypes that were shared by all four sorted-subset donors, the non-shared clonotypes turned out to have lower generation probabilities.

Per the original methods: ImmunoSEQ only sent back junction sequences with no quality scores, so filtering was done differently. The table came from immunoSEQ multiplex PCR; TCRdb's copy has only in-frame clones and leaves some out. V, J and clone size reflect that table, while D and trimming were determined from the DNA. The table shows 600,000 to 750,000 clones, with 72% occurring only once. The study enrolled healthy HIV-negative adults without recent acute infections or vaccinations as donors. This rearrangement joins TRBV6-5 to TRBJ2-1, with 10 positions matching TRBD2. The sample taken for sequencing was memory CD4+ T cells sorted from blood. The sample's subset: CD45RA-negative fraction. This TCR was sampled from a woman aged 25 to 45 in good health. CDR3 amino acids: CASTRAGGGREQFF. The CDR3 DNA reads as TGTGCCAGCACCCGAGCGGGAGGGGGACGGGAGCAGTTCTTC.